The 31 T cell receptor beta chains presented below share a single source sample, sequenced in a study of blood T cell repertoires in COVID-19. The assay was immunoSEQ multiplex PCR, and TCRdb's table has in-frame clones only and misses some. The sample lists approximately 85,000 clones, around 87% seen once, with roughly 3.1% in the top ten. Sequenced: peripheral blood. The receptors were gathered from a woman aged 45-65 years with active or convalescent COVID-19.

V is TRBV7-2 and J is TRBJ1-1; perhaps TRBD1 as D (5 bases). V was clipped by 5 bases and J by 7 bases, with 14 bases between them. This CDR3 is built from 13 residues. Germline CDR1 and CDR2: SGHTA and FQGNSA. The CDR3 region has the DNA TGTGCCAGCAGCGCCCGACAGATTGGTGAAGCTTTCTTT. Translation gives CASSARQIGEAFF. Full variable domain (missing parts from reference TRBV7-2 and TRBJ1-1): GAGVSQSPSNKVTEKGKDVELRCDPISGHTALYWYRQSLGQGLEFLIYFQGNSAPDKSGLPSDRFSAERTGGSVSTLTIQRTQQEDSAVYLCASSARQIGEAFFGQGTRLTVV.

The chain joins TRBV19 to TRBJ2-3, with 14 nucleotides matching TRBD2. Trimming took 9 bases from V and 7 from J; bases not matched to a gene: 21. Germline V CDR1 and CDR2: LNHDA, SQIVND (reference sequence). The CDR3 covers 19 residues. CDR3 protein: CASLDGTGLAGGFGNTQYF. DNA of the CDR3: TGTGCCAGCCTCGACGGGACAGGACTAGCGGGGGGTTTCGGGAATACGCAGTATTTT. Variable domain in full (rest from reference TRBV19 and TRBJ2-3): DGGITQSPKYLFRKEGQNVTLSCEQNLNHDAMYWYRQDPGQGLRLIYYSQIVNDFQKGDIAEGYSVSREKKESFPLTVTSAQKNPTAFYLCASLDGTGLAGGFGNTQYFGPGTRLTVL.

This clone was seen a handful of times. The chain links TRBV12-3 or TRBV12-4 to TRBJ1-6, with D unclear. The V end was cut by 7 bases, the J end by 9 bases, with 13 bases between. The CDR3 covers 13 residues. CDR3 region: CASTRHPTSPLHF. The CDR3 region has the DNA TGTGCCAGCACCCGACACCCCACTTCACCCCTCCACTTT.

The chain recombines TRBV7-8 with TRBJ1-2; no reliable D call. Germline V lookup: CDR1 SGHVS, CDR2 FQNEAQ. This CDR3 region has 15 residues. Between the trimmed V and J ends, which lost 5 bases and 8 bases, there was a span of 21 bases. The CDR3 coding sequence is TGTGCCAGCAGCATCCGAAGGGAGAACCCCGCGGGCTACACCTTC. Translated, it gives CASSIRRENPAGYTF.

In this sample, this clone turned up a few times. V is TRBV21-1 and J is TRBJ2-2; the D call of TRBD1 is as the table states it, not checked on the DNA. TRBV21-1 is tagged as a pseudogene. The CDR3 is made up of 17 amino acids. The CDR3 bases are TGTGCCAGCAGTCTCGGCTTGACAGGCTCGAACACCGGGGAGCTGTTTTTT. This encodes CASSLGLTGSNTGELFF.

The chain has TRBV9 and TRBJ2-5, with 15 bases aligning to TRBD2. CDR3 size: 16 residues. From germline, CDR1 is SGDLS and CDR2 YYNGEE. The V gene end was trimmed by 4 bases and the J gene end by 5 bases; junction bases not matched to a gene: 6. CDR3 amino acids: CASSPPGTSGGETQYF. CDR3 nucleotide sequence: TGTGCCAGCAGCCCCCCCGGGACTAGCGGGGGGGAGACCCAGTACTTC. Drawing the rest from reference TRBV9 and TRBJ2-5, the complete variable domain is DSGVTQTPKHLITATGQRVTLRCSPRSGDLSVYWYQQSLDQGLQFLIQYYNGEERAKGNILERFSAQQFPDLHSELNLSSLELGDSALYFCASSPPGTSGGETQYFGPGTRLLVL.

This clone has more than one count but fewer than ten. This chain links TRBV5-1 with TRBJ2-3, with 11 bases aligning to TRBD2. V dropped 7 bases and J dropped 4; count of bases not matched to a gene: 8. The CDR3 is 15 residues long. Germline V gives CDR1 SGHRS, CDR2 YFSETQ. The CDR3, as DNA: TGCGCCAGCTGGCCTCTAGCGGGGGGTGCAGATACGCAGTATTTT. Its translation is CASWPLAGGADTQYF. Based on the CDR3 plus reference TRBV5-1 and TRBJ2-3, the full variable domain is KAGVTQTPRYLIKTRGQQVTLSCSPISGHRSVSWYQQTPGQGLQFLFEYFSETQRNKGNFPGRFSGRQFSNSRSEMNVSTLELGDSALYLCASWPLAGGADTQYFGPGTRLTVL.

This clone was detected only a few times. The V call is TRBV5-1, the J call TRBJ2-1, with 11 bases lining up with TRBD2. Trimming took 0 bases from V and 7 from J; bases not matched to a gene: 6. Germline V gene lookup returns CDR1 SGHRS and CDR2 YFSETQ. This CDR3 is 16 amino acids long. The CDR3 nucleotides read TGCGCCAGCAGCTTGGGGCTAGCGGGGGGTAGGAATGAGCAGTTCTTC. Protein: CASSLGLAGGRNEQFF.

The chain couples TRBV23-1 to TRBJ2-2; 7 bases are a match to TRBD1. TRBV23-1 is noted as an ORF with a role that remains uncertain. After removal of 8 bases from V and 6 bases from J, the junction contained 6 bases not matched to a gene. CDR3 length: 13 residues. CDR3 in DNA: TGCGCCAGCCGCAGAAGGGGGCCCGGGGAGCTGTTTTTT. It encodes CASRRRGPGELFF.

V is TRBV27 and J is TRBJ1-5; D may be TRBD1 (5 bases). The CDR3 is made up of 14 amino acids. Per germline, CDR1 MNHEY and CDR2 SMNVEV (reference sequence). V was shortened by 2 bases and J by 8 bases, with 13 bases between the two germline ends. The CDR3 coding sequence is TGTGCCAGCAGTTTAGACGGGACTTTTAAGCCCCAGCATTTT. Protein sequence: CASSLDGTFKPQHF.

V is TRBV9 and J is TRBJ2-1; 7 bases map to TRBD2. Germline assignment: CDR1 SGDLS and CDR2 YYNGEE. This CDR3 is 17 amino acids long. J was trimmed by 4 bases and V by 4 bases; bases with no gene match: 14. CDR3 sequence (DNA): TGTGCCAGCAGCTCCCCCCGGGGGGAGAGGTCTTACAATGAGCAGTTCTTC. Translating gives CASSSPRGERSYNEQFF.

This chain connects TRBV9 to TRBJ2-2, with 12 bases matching TRBD1. V shed 3 bases and J 7 bases; nucleotides not matched to a gene: 7. The CDR3 runs 16 residues. From germline, CDR1 is SGDLS and CDR2 YYNGEE. CDR3 loop: CASSAPGQGAGGELFF. In DNA form, the CDR3 reads TGTGCCAGCAGCGCACCGGGACAGGGGGCTGGCGGGGAGCTGTTTTTT.

As to this clone: The same CDR3 arises from other DNA sequences in this sample as well. This rearrangement joins TRBV12-3 or TRBV12-4 to TRBJ1-2; weak D call: TRBD1 (6 bases). With 6 bases removed from V and 4 bases from J, the gap between germline ends came to 12 bases. This CDR3 has 13 amino acids. The CDR3 loop is CASSLQGGYGYTF. Here the CDR3 DNA reads TGTGCCAGCAGCCTACAGGGCGGCTATGGCTACACCTTC.

CDR3 sequence (DNA): TGTGCCAGCAGCGTCAAAGCAACAGGGCGCCCTGGAAACACCATATATTTT. As protein: CASSVKATGRPGNTIYF. The chain recombines TRBV9 with TRBJ1-3; D is perhaps TRBD1 (6 bases). The germline V and J ends were trimmed by 2 bases and 2 bases, with 17 bases remaining between them. Germline CDR1 SGDLS, CDR2 YYNGEE. CDR3 size: 17 residues.

The chain recombines TRBV30 with TRBJ2-7; D is unresolved. The germline V gene encodes CDR1 GTSNPN and CDR2 SVGIG (reference sequence). The germline V and J ends were trimmed by 0 bases and 2 bases, with 11 bases remaining between them. The CDR3 runs 14 residues. CDR3 residues: CAWSVQSPPYEQYF. CDR3 sequence (DNA): TGTGCCTGGAGTGTACAAAGTCCCCCCTACGAGCAGTACTTC.

This chain links TRBV7-2 with TRBJ2-5; 8 nucleotides align to TRBD2. Trimming removed 1 base from V and 1 base from J; junction bases left unmatched: 8. CDR3 length: 17 residues. Looked up from germline, CDR1 is SGHTA and CDR2 is FQGNSA. Here the CDR3 reads CASSLGGAGGLQETQYF. In DNA, the CDR3 is TGTGCCAGCAGCTTAGGAGGTGCGGGAGGCCTCCAAGAGACCCAGTACTTC.

The rearrangement uses TRBV13 and TRBJ2-1; maybe TRBD1 (6 bases). The CDR3 has 14 residues. Trimming removed 2 bases at V and 6 bases at J, with 11 bases between. Germline V gene data show CDR1 as PRHDT and CDR2 as FYEKMQ (reference sequence). As DNA, the CDR3 is TGTGCCAGCAGCTTATTGGGGGCGGGCAATGAGCAGTTCTTC. As protein: CASSLLGAGNEQFF. Complete variable domain (other parts from reference TRBV13 and TRBJ2-1): AAGVIQSPRHLIKEKRETATLKCYPIPRHDTVYWYQQGPGQDPQFLISFYEKMQSDKGSIPDRFSAQQFSDYHSELNMSSLELGDSALYFCASSLLGAGNEQFFGPGTRLTVL.

J is TRBJ1-2 and V is TRBV5-1, with unresolved D. There are 11 residues in the CDR3. V was pared by 3 bases and J by 4 bases, with 4 bases between. The V gene's germline CDR1 is SGHRS and CDR2 YFSETQ. As DNA, the CDR3 is TGCGCCAGCAGCTCGGGCTATGGCTACACCTTC. It translates to CASSSGYGYTF.

The J gene is TRBJ2-5, the V gene TRBV27, with a tentative D call TRBD1 (5 bases). CDR3 size: 15 residues. Germline CDR1 is MNHEY and CDR2 is SMNVEV (reference sequence). V lost 6 bases to trimming and J lost 1 base, with 15 bases between them. For the CDR3, the DNA is TGTGCCAGCAGGATAAAACCAGGGTTCCAAGAGACCCAGTACTTC. The encoded protein is CASRIKPGFQETQYF.

The chain is built from TRBV5-1 and TRBJ2-3; 13 nucleotides align to TRBD2. Germline loops: CDR1 SGHRS, CDR2 YFSETQ. V trimming: 0 bases; J trimming: 2 bases; junction bases outside the gene matches: 15. The CDR3 sequence is 21 residues long. This CDR3 reads CASSLVLGTSGALLVTDTQYF. The CDR3 nucleotides are TGCGCCAGCAGCTTGGTGTTGGGGACTAGCGGGGCCCTTCTCGTCACAGATACGCAGTATTTT. Variable domain in full (rest from reference TRBV5-1 and TRBJ2-3): KAGVTQTPRYLIKTRGQQVTLSCSPISGHRSVSWYQQTPGQGLQFLFEYFSETQRNKGNFPGRFSGRQFSNSRSEMNVSTLELGDSALYLCASSLVLGTSGALLVTDTQYFGPGTRLTVL.

The chain recombines TRBV4-2 with TRBJ1-2, with D uncertain. The length of the CDR3 is 16 residues. V lost 0 bases and J lost 8, with 19 bases in between. Germline values: CDR1 LGHNA, CDR2 YNFKEQ. CDR3 coding DNA: TGTGCCAGCAGCCAAGACCTGTTATTTCCGCCCGGGGGCTACACCTTC. Translating it yields CASSQDLLFPPGGYTF.

The J gene is TRBJ1-1, the V gene TRBV2; D remains ambiguous. Germline CDR1 and CDR2: SNHLY and FYNNEI. CDR3 size: 12 residues. V was shortened by 11 bases and J by 3 bases, with 13 bases between the two germline ends. As DNA, the CDR3 is TGTGCCTCGGGGAGACGTGACACTGAAGCTTTCTTT. Protein: CASGRRDTEAFF.

This clone was counted a single time. J is TRBJ1-1 and V is TRBV5-1; the D is unclear. Between the trimmed V and J ends, which lost 6 bases and 4 bases, there was a span of 16 bases. The CDR3 contains 14 residues. CDR1 SGHRS and CDR2 YFSETQ come from the germline V gene. CDR3 nucleotide sequence: TGCGCCAGCACTAGCGGGTATAGTTCCACTGAAGCTTTCTTT. Translation: CASTSGYSSTEAFF. Supplemented by reference TRBV5-1 and TRBJ1-1, the full variable domain reads KAGVTQTPRYLIKTRGQQVTLSCSPISGHRSVSWYQQTPGQGLQFLFEYFSETQRNKGNFPGRFSGRQFSNSRSEMNVSTLELGDSALYLCASTSGYSSTEAFFGQGTRLTVV.

This clone showed up just a few times. The chain joins TRBV7-6 to TRBJ1-1, with unresolved D. Germline V gene data show CDR1 as SGHVS and CDR2 as FNYEAQ. V shed 5 bases and J shed 3 bases, with 7 bases lying between them. The CDR3 contains 12 residues. CDR3: CASSGSDTEAFF. DNA of the CDR3: TGTGCCAGCAGCGGCAGTGACACTGAAGCTTTCTTT. The entire variable domain, with the rest obtained from reference TRBV7-6 and TRBJ1-1, is as follows: GAGVSQSPRYKVTKRGQDVALRCDPISGHVSLYWYRQALGQGPEFLTYFNYEAQQDKSGLPNDRFSAERPEGSISTLTIQRTEQRDSAMYRCASSGSDTEAFFGQGTRLTVV.

V gene TRBV11-2 combines with J gene TRBJ2-1; D possibly corresponds to TRBD2 (5 bases). Trimming stripped 5 bases from V and 8 bases from J, with 22 bases between. This CDR3 has 16 amino acids. CDR1 is SGHAT and CDR2 is FQNNGV in the germline V gene. The CDR3 loop reads CASSAIAGKASDEQFF. The CDR3 DNA follows: TGTGCCAGCAGCGCAATAGCCGGGAAGGCGAGCGATGAGCAGTTCTTC.

The chain uses TRBV7-2 and TRBJ1-2; weak D call: TRBD1 (5 bases). Between the trimmed V and J ends, which lost 4 bases and 0 bases, there was a span of 15 bases. The CDR3 length is 16 residues. CDR1 is SGHTA, CDR2 FQGNSA, per germline. CDR3 in amino acids: CASSSSGTLPNYGYTF. CDR3 bases: TGTGCCAGCAGCTCCTCCGGGACTTTACCTAACTATGGCTACACCTTC.

The gene calls are TRBV12-3 or TRBV12-4 and TRBJ1-2, with D possibly matching TRBD1 (6 bases). This CDR3 comprises 13 residues. The V gene lost 6 bases and the J gene lost 3 bases, with 11 bases spanning the gap. The CDR3 sequence is CASSRGTDYGYTF. The CDR3 nucleotides read TGTGCCAGCAGCAGGGGCACAGACTATGGCTACACCTTC.

The chain uses TRBV10-3 and TRBJ2-7; 10 bases match TRBD1. The germline V gene encodes CDR1 ENHRY and CDR2 SYGVKD. The CDR3 consists of 15 residues. J was trimmed by 2 bases and V by 5 bases; bases with no gene match: 6. The CDR3 DNA follows: TGTGCCATCAGTCTTGGGGGACAGGGGACCTACGAGCAGTACTTC. Encoded protein: CAISLGGQGTYEQYF.

J is TRBJ2-2 and V is TRBV19; 9 nucleotides line up with TRBD1. From germline, CDR1 is LNHDA and CDR2 SQIVND (reference sequence). The CDR3 has 16 amino acids. J lost 1 base, V lost 3 bases, and 3 bases had no gene match. The CDR3 here is CASSIGTGMNTGELFF. CDR3 bases: TGTGCCAGTAGTATCGGGACAGGGATGAACACCGGGGAGCTGTTTTTT.

The genes are TRBV9 and TRBJ2-3; 12 nucleotides align to TRBD2. J was trimmed by 0 bases and V by 2 bases; bases with no gene match: 1. Germline CDR1 is SGDLS and CDR2 is YYNGEE. CDR3 size: 16 residues. CDR3 DNA sequence: TGTGCCAGCAGCGTCCTAGCGGGGGGGAGCACAGATACGCAGTATTTT. It encodes CASSVLAGGSTDTQYF.

V gene TRBV24-1 combines with J gene TRBJ1-1, with D tentatively TRBD1 (5 bases). The germline V gene has CDR1 KGHDR and CDR2 SFDVKD. The CDR3 consists of 14 residues. Trimming removed 5 bases at V and 3 bases at J, with 12 bases between. For the CDR3, the DNA is TGTGCCACCAGTGCCGGCAGGGCGGACACTGAAGCTTTCTTT. Translated, it gives CATSAGRADTEAFF.